What follows describes a single TCR beta chain. Its antigen remains undetermined. No per-base quality is available; no much larger clone lies one base away. TCR cDNA was synthesized by 5'RACE template switching, which introduced a universal primer site and unique molecular identifiers. Priming for cDNA synthesis came from both the TCR alpha and TCR beta constant segments. Two PCR steps were used to amplify libraries, with sample barcodes and sequencing adapters being added in the second step. Sequencing of the libraries was done on either Illumina HiSeq 2500 (2x100 bp) or NovaSeq (2x150 bp). The published analysis was carried out like this. Demultiplexing of reads and collapsing into UMI consensus sequences were performed with MIGEC, and V(D)J alignment was carried out with MiXCR. Vaccine-responding clonotypes were identified with edgeR using replicate PBMC samples, with FDR below 0.01 and a log2 fold change above 5 up to day 15 being required. Bulk clonotypes were assigned CD4 or CD8 identity according to which sequenced CD4 or CD8 repertoire held them at higher abundance. TCRdb ran its own pipeline on the public reads, namely fastp trimming at Q25 and MiXCR clone calling, and kept in-frame beta chains. Each entry is one CDR3 protein sequence, shown with its most common DNA and genes. These V and J calls derive from TCRdb rather than the authors' analysis. The sample includes approximately 610,000 distinct CDR3 sequences, with about a sixth observed a single time. Roughly a sixth of the sample is held by the ten biggest clonotypes.

The record originates from a study of T cells after yellow fever vaccination (dated by TCRdb to about 2019). The study in broad terms: The SMART-Seq v4 Ultra Low Input RNA kit was used to prepare libraries from fractions with low cell numbers. Blood samples were taken at several timepoints before and after primary and secondary immunization, and bulk PBMC replicates and cell subsets were isolated. Two healthy male donors, one aged 18 to 29 and one aged 30 to 40 years, made up the cohort. Bulk TCR alpha and beta repertoires were sequenced longitudinally to track T-cell clones before and after primary and booster YFV17D yellow fever vaccination.

The paper as a whole reports these results and caveats: The secondary T-cell response was weaker than the primary response but faster, peaking on day 5 instead of day 15. After the booster, most of the clones that had expanded following primary vaccination were detected again (roughly 96% of CD4 and roughly 88% of CD8), which suggests that memory was broadly maintained. Computational filtering was needed because FACS-sorted repertoires could contain abundant contaminating clonotypes from the bulk population. A small share of clonotypes was detected in both CD4 and CD8 compartments, with the overlap likely arising from convergent recombination. Because only two donors were included in the study, the extent to which the findings can be generalized is limited.

The treatment or condition label, read with the paper, signifies: live attenuated yellow fever vaccine strain. At each blood-draw timepoint, two biological replicates of bulk PBMCs were obtained. PBMCs were isolated from peripheral blood using a standard Ficoll-Paque protocol. TriZol was used to extract RNA from bulk PBMCs, CD4 and CD8 fractions, and dextramer-positive and dextramer-negative fractions. The receptor's source is a man aged 18 to 29 who received the YFV17D yellow fever vaccine. Sequencing used PBMCs, obtained around 5 days after the first yellow fever vaccination.

The sequenced DNA is TGTGCCAGCAGTTTAAGGGGGGCAAATCAGCCCCAGCATTTT. Translated, this is CASSLRGANQPQHF. The chain is made from TRBV12-3 or TRBV12-4 and TRBJ1-5; TRBD1 could be the D gene, as 6 bases match. The CDR3 runs 14 residues from the cysteine to the phenylalanine. Of the read, only the CDR3 DNA is kept; its 42 bases are in frame from base 1. V is reduced by 2 bases and J by 4 bases, leaving a spacing of 9 bases between them.